The clone carrying this T cell receptor beta chain was counted ten times or more. What it recognizes is unknown. This sample was taken from a study of Graves' ophthalmopathy and Graves' hyperthyroidism. Regarding the study as a whole: Discrimination between ophthalmopathy and stable hyperthyroidism by a 13-signature model showed about 88% sensitivity and roughly 80% specificity. Clonotypes were expanded in thyroid at above 0.001 frequency, and most also appeared in blood.

The CDR3 covers 13 residues. The germline V and J ends were trimmed by 6 bases and 3 bases, with 11 bases remaining between them. The germline gives CDR1 MGHDK, CDR2 SYGVNS. Pregnant or lactating patients and those with other autoimmune diseases or uncontrolled infections were excluded. Amplifying from RNA transcripts, the study obtained TCR beta CDR3 regions. Following a first-round RT-PCR that used HTBI primers, a second-round multiplex PCR was carried out. A single record per CDR3 protein comes from TCRdb applying MiXCR to the multiplex PCR reads. This table holds some 390,000 distinct CDR3 sequences, 15% to 20% found once.

Sequencing input: peripheral blood. The source is a woman aged 18-35 years with Graves' ophthalmopathy. The rearrangement joins TRBV25-1 to TRBJ1-1; no clear D. The CDR3 DNA reads TGTGCCAGCAGCGGGGAAGAGGACACTGAAGCTTTCTTT. This gives the protein CASSGEEDTEAFF.